This T cell receptor beta chain was retrieved from a study of T-cell memory formation after mild COVID-19. Study-wide results and caveats: Contracting clones, day 15 to 85, had balanced CD4/CD8, and later expanders favored CD4+. Confirmation of SARS-CoV-2 specificity was lacking for second-wave clones peaking day 37. Prior to infection, memory already included some responding clones, suggesting cross-reactive memory joined.

CDR3 length: 16 amino acids. With V trimmed by 6 bases and J by 4 bases, 17 bases remained unmatched. In germline, CDR1 is SQVTM, CDR2 ANQGSEA. It was 5'RACE with constant-segment primers that produced the TCR alpha and TCR beta cDNA libraries, which carried sample barcodes and UMIs. MiXCR, run by TCRdb on the 5' RACE reads, gives a single entry per CDR3 protein. The data hold 400,000 or so distinct CDR3 sequences, with around 19% observed a single time. This clonotype occurred a few times. Its antigen remains unknown. This chain joins TRBV29-1 and TRBJ1-1, with TRBD1 identical over 7 bases. What was sequenced was PBMCs or a T cell subset sorted from them (not recorded which). The receptor was isolated from an adult woman who had mild COVID-19 (a few samples of this study predate the infection). Cell type and time point are not known. The CDR3 nucleotides read TGCAGCGTCGGGTCAATTCTACAGGGGAGAGGCACTGAAGCTTTCTTT. Its translation is CSVGSILQGRGTEAFF.